The 13 T cell receptor beta chains presented below share a single source sample, sequenced in a study of early T cells in non-severe SARS-CoV-2 infection. TCRdb reprocessed the 5' RACE reads with MiXCR, giving one entry per CDR3 protein. The sample consists of tens of thousands of distinct CDR3 sequences, under 15% of them appearing once. The source material was whole blood. The receptor source for this set is an adult who was a healthcare worker with PCR-confirmed SARS-CoV-2 infection or an uninfected control (not recorded which).

J is TRBJ2-7 and V is TRBV29-1; TRBD1 matches 7 bases. The germline V gene encodes CDR1 SQVTM and CDR2 ANQGSEA. The CDR3 runs 11 residues. In DNA form, the CDR3 reads TGCGTTGTAGACAGGGCCTACGAGCAGTACGTC. This encodes CVVDRAYEQYV.

This clonotype was picked up many times. The chain uses TRBV6-1 and TRBJ1-5; D not certain. Trimming left V 6 bases short and J 3 bases short, with 12 bases between. Germline-derived CDR1 and CDR2 are MNHNS and SASEGT. The CDR3 length is 14 residues. CDR3 amino acids: CASRGRLVNQPQHF. The CDR3 DNA reads TGTGCCAGCAGGGGTAGACTAGTCAATCAGCCCCAGCATTTT.

The chain links TRBV7-6 to TRBJ2-6; no firm D call. This CDR3 comprises 15 residues. The V end was cut by 5 bases, the J end by 0 bases, with 8 bases between. The germline gives CDR1 SGHVS, CDR2 FNYEAQ. CDR3 loop: CASSQSSSGANVLTF. Written as DNA, the CDR3 is TGTGCCAGCAGCCAAAGTAGCTCTGGGGCCAACGTCCTGACTTTC.

V is TRBV29-1 and J is TRBJ1-2; D remains unclear. V was pared by 0 bases and J by 0 bases, with 8 bases between. Germline V gene data show CDR1 as SQVTM and CDR2 as ANQGSEA. This CDR3 contains 14 residues. CDR3: CSVEEPSSNYGYTF. DNA for the CDR3: TGCAGCGTTGAAGAACCATCGTCTAACTATGGCTACACCTTC.

This clonotype came up a few times. V and J are TRBV7-8 and TRBJ2-5; D call uncertain. Germline V CDR1 and CDR2: SGHVS, FQNEAQ. This CDR3 spans 14 amino acids. Trimming stripped 3 bases from V and 3 bases from J, with 11 bases between. CDR3 region: CASSFETTKETQYF. The CDR3, as DNA: TGTGCCAGCAGCTTCGAGACGACGAAAGAGACCCAGTACTTC.

This clonotype has only a few counts. The chain is built from TRBV20-1 and TRBJ1-2; D ambiguous. The CDR3 sequence is 13 residues long. V lost 0 bases and J 8 bases, leaving 13 bases between the germline ends. Germline CDR1 is DFQATT and CDR2 is SNEGSKA (reference sequence). As DNA, the CDR3 is TGCAGTGCTAGAGATGAGGGCTTTGGGGGCTACACCTTC. This encodes CSARDEGFGGYTF.

This clonotype was picked up many times. The chain carries TRBV7-9 and TRBJ1-4; D is unclear. This CDR3 comprises 18 residues. Trimming took off 1 base at V and 7 bases at J, with 22 bases between the two ends. Germline CDR1 is SEHNR and CDR2 is FQNEAQ (reference sequence). DNA for the CDR3: TGTGCCAGCAGCTTAGGCGAGATTCGACACCTCCAGTCTGAAAAACTGTTTTTT. Translating it yields CASSLGEIRHLQSEKLFF.

The chain is built from TRBV20-1 and TRBJ1-2; D uncertain. Germline V gives CDR1 DFQATT, CDR2 SNEGSKA (reference sequence). The CDR3 extends over 12 amino acids. V lost 5 bases and J lost 5, with 12 bases in between. The DNA of the CDR3 is TGCAGTGCTGCGTACGGAATGTATGGCTACACCTTC. Translation: CSAAYGMYGYTF.

This clonotype has only a few counts. This chain joins TRBV5-4 and TRBJ1-1; D ambiguous. Germline CDR1 reads SGHNT; CDR2 reads YYREEE (reference sequence). The CDR3 sequence is 14 residues long. V lost 0 bases to trimming and J lost 5 bases, with 11 bases between them. The CDR3 DNA reads TGTGCCAGCAGCTTGGGCGGGGTGAGGACTGAAGCTTTCTTT. Its protein product is CASSLGGVRTEAFF. The full variable domain, with the rest looked up from reference TRBV5-4 and TRBJ1-1, is ETGVTQSPTHLIKTRGQQVTLRCSSQSGHNTVSWYQQALGQGPQFIFQYYREEENGRGNFPPRFSGLQFPNYSSELNVNALELDDSALYLCASSLGGVRTEAFFGQGTRLTVV.

The gene calls are TRBV4-1 and TRBJ2-7; D remains ambiguous. V lost 1 base and J 3 bases, leaving 10 bases between the germline ends. Per germline, CDR1 MGHRA and CDR2 YSYEKL. CDR3 length: 14 amino acids. The CDR3: CASSQGPDHYEQYV. In DNA, the CDR3 is TGCGCCAGCAGCCAAGGACCAGACCACTACGAGCAGTACGTC.

The J gene is TRBJ2-1, the V gene TRBV4-1; D gene ambiguous. V was clipped by 5 bases and J by 10 bases, with 18 bases between them. Germline values: CDR1 MGHRA, CDR2 YSYEKL. There are 14 residues in the CDR3. The CDR3 sequence is CASSSPTLPMEQFF. The CDR3 coding sequence is TGCGCCAGCAGCTCACCTACCCTCCCCATGGAGCAGTTCTTC.

This clonotype was seen many times. V is TRBV2 and J is TRBJ1-5, with 7 bases fitting TRBD1. The CDR3 is 15 residues long. Germline V gene sequence: CDR1 SNHLY, CDR2 FYNNEI. The V and J ends lost 6 bases and 0 bases, in that order; junction bases with no gene match: 5. This chain's CDR3 is CASSEWDSSNQPQHF. CDR3 bases: TGTGCCAGCAGCGAGTGGGACAGTAGCAATCAGCCCCAGCATTTT.

This sequence joins TRBV18 and TRBJ2-7, with a possible D match to TRBD2 (6 bases). The V end was cut by 4 bases, the J end by 6 bases, with 10 bases between. The CDR3 runs to 12 residues. Germline V CDR1 and CDR2: KGHSH, LQKENI. The CDR3 DNA is TGTGCCAGCTCACGTCAGGGAGGCGAGCAGTACGTC. Encoded protein: CASSRQGGEQYV.